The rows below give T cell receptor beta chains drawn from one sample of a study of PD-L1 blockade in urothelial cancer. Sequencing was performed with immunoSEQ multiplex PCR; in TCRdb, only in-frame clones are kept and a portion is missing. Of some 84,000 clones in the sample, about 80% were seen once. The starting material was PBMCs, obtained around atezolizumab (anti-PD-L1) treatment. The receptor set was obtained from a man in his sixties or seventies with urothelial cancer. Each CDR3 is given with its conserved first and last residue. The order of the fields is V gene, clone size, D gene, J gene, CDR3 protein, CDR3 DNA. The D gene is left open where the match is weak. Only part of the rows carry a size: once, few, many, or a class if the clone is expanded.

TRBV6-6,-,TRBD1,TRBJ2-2,CASSGTAEGTGELFF,TGTGCCAGCAGTGGGACAGCTGAAGGCACCGGGGAGCTGTTTTTT
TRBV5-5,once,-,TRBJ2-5,CASSPGLQAEETQYF,TGTGCCAGCAGCCCGGGCTTACAGGCCGAAGAGACCCAGTACTTC
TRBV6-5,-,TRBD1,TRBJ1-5,CASSESGGSQPQHF,TGTGCCAGCAGTGAATCAGGGGGTAGTCAGCCCCAGCATTTT
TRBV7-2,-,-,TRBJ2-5,CASSPVRETQYF,TGTGCCAGCAGCCCGGTACGAGAGACCCAGTACTTC
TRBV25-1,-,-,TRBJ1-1,CASSESLEAFF,TGTGCCAGCAGTGAATCTCTTGAAGCTTTCTTT
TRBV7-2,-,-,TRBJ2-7,CASSQDRRGEQYF,TGTGCCAGCAGCCAGGACAGGAGGGGCGAGCAGTACTTC
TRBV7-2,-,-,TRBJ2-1,CASSLVGRSYNEQFF,TGTGCCAGCAGCTTGGTCGGGAGATCCTACAATGAGCAGTTCTTC
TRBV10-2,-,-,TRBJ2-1,CASRRELYNEQFF,TGCGCCAGCAGGCGAGAACTCTACAATGAGCAGTTCTTC
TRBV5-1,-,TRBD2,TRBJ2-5,CASSLFTSDKETQYF,TGCGCCAGCAGCTTGTTTACTAGCGACAAAGAGACCCAGTACTTC
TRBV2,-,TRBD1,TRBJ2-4,CASRGDRGAQKNIQYF,TGTGCCAGCAGGGGGGACAGGGGGGCGCAAAAAAACATTCAGTACTTC
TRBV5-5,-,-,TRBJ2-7,CASSLGQGSYEQYF,TGTGCCAGCAGCTTAGGTCAGGGGTCCTACGAGCAGTACTTC
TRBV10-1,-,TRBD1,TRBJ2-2,CASGTGETGELFF,TGCGCCAGCGGGACAGGGGAAACCGGGGAGCTGTTTTTT
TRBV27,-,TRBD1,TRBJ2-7,CASGLQGESYEQYF,TGTGCCAGCGGATTACAGGGGGAGTCCTACGAGCAGTACTTC
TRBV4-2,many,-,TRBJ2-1,CASSLTSYNEQFF,TGTGCCAGCAGCCTGACTAGTTACAATGAGCAGTTCTTC
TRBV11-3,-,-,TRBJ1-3,CASSWSGQSGNTIYF,TGTGCCAGCAGCTGGTCAGGGCAATCTGGAAACACCATATATTTT
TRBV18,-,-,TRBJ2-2,CASSPLEGRTNTGELFF,TGTGCCAGCTCACCACTTGAGGGTCGTACCAACACCGGGGAGCTGTTTTTT
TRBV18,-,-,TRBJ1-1,CASSPRWAGNTEAFF,TGTGCCAGCTCACCAAGGTGGGCGGGGAACACTGAAGCTTTCTTT
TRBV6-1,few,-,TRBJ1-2,CASSVGGAVWGYTF,TGTGCCAGCAGTGTAGGTGGGGCCGTGTGGGGCTACACCTTC
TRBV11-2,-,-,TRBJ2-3,CASSFRMGLSDTQYF,TGTGCCAGCAGCTTCCGAATGGGACTTTCAGATACGCAGTATTTT
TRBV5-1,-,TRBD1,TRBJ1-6,CASSLKGQGSSPLHF,TGCGCCAGCAGCTTAAAGGGACAGGGGAGTTCACCCCTCCACTTT
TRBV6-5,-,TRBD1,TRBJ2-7,CASRQGYEQYF,TGTGCCAGTCGACAGGGCTACGAGCAGTACTTC
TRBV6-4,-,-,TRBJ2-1,CASSDRELPDNEQFF,TGTGCCAGCAGTGACCGGGAGCTCCCGGACAATGAGCAGTTCTTC
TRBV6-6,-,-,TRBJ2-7,CASSSASGEQYF,TGTGCCAGCAGTTCCGCGTCAGGGGAGCAGTACTTC
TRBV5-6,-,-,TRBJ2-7,CASSLANSFYEQYF,TGTGCCAGCAGCTTGGCCAACAGTTTTTACGAGCAGTACTTC
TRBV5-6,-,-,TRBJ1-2,CASTRTASPFGYTF,TGTGCCAGCACCCGGACAGCTTCACCCTTTGGCTACACCTTC
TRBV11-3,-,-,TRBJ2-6,CASSLIPDSASGANVLTF,TGTGCCAGCAGCTTAATCCCTGACAGCGCCTCTGGGGCCAACGTCCTGACTTTC
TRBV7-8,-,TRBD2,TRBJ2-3,CASSFPSGGPSGTDTQYF,TGTGCCAGCAGCTTCCCTAGCGGGGGCCCGTCGGGGACAGATACGCAGTATTTT
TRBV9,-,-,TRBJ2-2,CASSVSTGELFF,TGTGCCAGCAGCGTCAGCACCGGGGAGCTGTTTTTT
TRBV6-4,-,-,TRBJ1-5,CASSDPGVSNQPQHF,TGTGCCAGCAGTGACCCGGGGGTTAGCAATCAGCCCCAGCATTTT
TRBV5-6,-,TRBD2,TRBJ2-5,CASSFLASGNKETQYF,TGTGCCAGCAGCTTTTTGGCTAGCGGGAACAAAGAGACCCAGTACTTC
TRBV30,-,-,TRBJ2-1,CAWKRDVYEQFF,TGTGCCTGGAAGCGCGACGTGTATGAGCAGTTCTTC
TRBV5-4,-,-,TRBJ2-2,CASSLGAGVAGELFF,TGTGCCAGCAGCTTAGGAGCAGGGGTGGCCGGGGAGCTGTTTTTT
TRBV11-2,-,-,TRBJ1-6,CASSPQGSSYNSPLHF,TGTGCCAGCAGCCCCCAGGGGAGCTCCTATAATTCACCCCTCCACTTT
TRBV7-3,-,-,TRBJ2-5,CASSLTSLDGVAAQYF,TGTGCCAGCAGCTTAACGAGCCTAGACGGCGTAGCGGCCCAGTACTTC
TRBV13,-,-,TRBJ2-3,CASSLGVGATDTQYF,TGTGCCAGCAGCTTAGGGGTGGGGGCCACAGATACGCAGTATTTT
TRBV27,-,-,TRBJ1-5,CASSSDTTGYQPQHF,TGTGCCAGCAGCTCGGACACGACGGGCTATCAGCCCCAGCATTTT
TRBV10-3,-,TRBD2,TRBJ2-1,CATLTSGAYNEQFF,TGTGCCACCCTGACTAGCGGAGCCTACAATGAGCAGTTCTTC